This TCR beta chain was sequenced in a study of blood T cell repertoires in COVID-19. In the study overall: In each case, the material was cDNA or gDNA derived from T cells, B-cell-depleted T cells, or PBMCs.

Source study methods: Amplification of reference gene primers provided the estimated nucleated cell counts. TCRdb's copy holds only in-frame clones and misses some; the assay was immunoSEQ multiplex PCR. V, J and clone size derive from that table, while D and trimming were established from the DNA sequence. The repertoire holds around 300,000 clones, with about 87% as singletons. Germline V gene data show CDR1 as SGHTA and CDR2 as FQGNSA. Trimming at V came to 3 bases and at J to 7 bases, leaving 9 bases not matched to a gene. CDR3 length: 16 residues. The chain employs TRBV7-2 and TRBJ2-1; 10 bases match TRBD2. This receptor was obtained from a woman in her 50s who had recovered from COVID-19. The sample was PBMCs or T cells enriched from blood (not recorded which). The chain's CDR3 is CASSFLAGVGLNEQFF. The CDR3 DNA reads as TGTGCCAGCAGCTTCCTAGCGGGAGTAGGATTAAATGAGCAGTTCTTC.